A single sample is the source of the 2 T cell receptor beta chains below, sequenced in a study of blood T cell repertoires in COVID-19. This table comes from immunoSEQ multiplex PCR, and its TCRdb copy is limited to in-frame clones, with some not included. The table records tens of thousands of clones, 91% of them present only once. Sequencing was performed on peripheral blood. These receptors were obtained from a woman aged 45 to 65 in a cohort sampled during active COVID-19.

The V call is TRBV28, the J call TRBJ1-5; 8 bases fit TRBD1. Germline CDR1 MDHEN, CDR2 SYDVKM. V lost 4 bases to trimming and J lost 3 bases; unmatched junction nucleotides: 2. This CDR3 is 14 amino acids long. CDR3: CASSWTGNNQPQHF. The CDR3, as DNA: TGTGCCAGCAGTTGGACAGGGAACAATCAGCCCCAGCATTTT.

The J gene is TRBJ2-5, the V gene TRBV6-5, with TRBD1 as a possible D gene (5 bases). Germline V gives CDR1 MNHEY, CDR2 SVGAGI. The CDR3 extends over 15 amino acids. V lost 2 bases and J lost 1, with 11 bases in between. CDR3 DNA: TGTGCCAGCAGTTACGACAGATTATCCCAAGAGACCCAGTACTTC. It codes for CASSYDRLSQETQYF.